This T cell receptor (beta chain) was retrieved from a study of T-cell memory formation after mild COVID-19 (dated by TCRdb to about 2021). With regard to the full study: TCR sequence clusters from the two donors were found to be largely donor specific. In two donors, T-cell clones that expanded and contracted after mild COVID-19 were followed by sequencing TCRalpha and TCRbeta repertoires longitudinally. Two young, previously healthy adult volunteers made up the cohort, one male and one female.

Worth noting for this clonotype: It has no known antigen specificity. No base quality information exists; no much larger clone differs at one position.

Sequencing was performed on an Illumina NovaSeq 6000. TCRalpha and TCRbeta cDNA libraries were built by 5'RACE with constant-segment primers, adding sample barcodes and unique molecular identifiers. Trizol reagent was used to extract RNA from every sample. Amplification of the libraries took two PCR steps, and the second step added a second sample barcode plus Illumina TruSeq adapters. The libraries were sequenced on an Illumina NovaSeq using 2 x 150 bp paired-end reads. In the authors' own workflow: With migec v1.2.7, reads were demultiplexed and then collapsed into UMI-guided consensus sequences. Using mixcr v2.1.11, UMI consensuses were aligned to TRA and TRB V and J templates and then assembled into clonotypes. Expanded or contracted clonotypes were those called significant by both edgeR and NoisET, with noise models trained on biological replicates. For edgeR calls, the cutoffs were a false discovery rate-adjusted p below 0.01 and a log2 fold-change threshold of 1. As an exploratory analysis of dynamics, max-normalized trajectories of the 1000 most abundant clonotypes were examined with PCA combined with hierarchical clustering. Separately sequenced CD4+ and CD8+ repertoires were used to assign the CD4 or CD8 phenotype of responding clones. Using fastp trimming at Q25 and MiXCR clonotype assembly, TCRdb reanalyzed the public sequencing data and kept in-frame beta chains. All rows with the same CDR3 protein become a single entry with the most common DNA and genes. These V and J calls are TCRdb output, not the study's own analysis. The sample data list roughly 620,000 distinct CDR3 sequences, and more than 15% of these were observed just once. In total, the top ten clones hold more than 10% of the sample.

PBMCs were isolated by Ficoll-Paque density gradient centrifugation. The research as a whole found: Only a couple of mild cases were covered by the study, and larger cohorts that include severe cases with pre-infection samples were considered necessary. From day 15 to 85, contracting clones showed balanced CD4/CD8 phenotypes, whereas a second wave of clones that expanded from day 15 to 37 leaned towards CD4+. The second-wave clones that peaked on day 37 were not confirmed to be SARS-CoV-2 specific. Some responding clones were detected in pre-infection memory, suggesting pre-existing cross-reactive memory T cells joined the SARS-CoV-2 response. Contracting CD4+ clones appeared mostly in the CM and EM memory subsets, whereas CD8+ clones were enriched in EMRA.

This sequence was found in an adult woman who had mild COVID-19 (a few samples of this study predate the infection). The sample titles of this study are shuffled in the database, so cell type and time point are left out; the donor was told from shared clones. Sequencing was done on a sample of PBMCs or a T cell subset sorted from them (not recorded which).

Here is the DNA: TGTGCCAGCAGCTTTCAGAGCGGGGGGACCGGGGAGCTGTTTTTT. Its protein is CASSFQSGGTGELFF. Recombination linked TRBV5-5 to TRBJ2-2, with 9 bases in between that match TRBD2. CDR1 and CDR2 (SGHKS, YYEKEE) derive from the germline V gene (reference sequence). Measured from the cysteine to the phenylalanine, the CDR3 is 15 residues long. Only the CDR3 portion is preserved as DNA: 45 bases, with reading frame beginning at the first base. V ends up 2 bases short and J 5 bases short, with an unmatched junction base count of 4.